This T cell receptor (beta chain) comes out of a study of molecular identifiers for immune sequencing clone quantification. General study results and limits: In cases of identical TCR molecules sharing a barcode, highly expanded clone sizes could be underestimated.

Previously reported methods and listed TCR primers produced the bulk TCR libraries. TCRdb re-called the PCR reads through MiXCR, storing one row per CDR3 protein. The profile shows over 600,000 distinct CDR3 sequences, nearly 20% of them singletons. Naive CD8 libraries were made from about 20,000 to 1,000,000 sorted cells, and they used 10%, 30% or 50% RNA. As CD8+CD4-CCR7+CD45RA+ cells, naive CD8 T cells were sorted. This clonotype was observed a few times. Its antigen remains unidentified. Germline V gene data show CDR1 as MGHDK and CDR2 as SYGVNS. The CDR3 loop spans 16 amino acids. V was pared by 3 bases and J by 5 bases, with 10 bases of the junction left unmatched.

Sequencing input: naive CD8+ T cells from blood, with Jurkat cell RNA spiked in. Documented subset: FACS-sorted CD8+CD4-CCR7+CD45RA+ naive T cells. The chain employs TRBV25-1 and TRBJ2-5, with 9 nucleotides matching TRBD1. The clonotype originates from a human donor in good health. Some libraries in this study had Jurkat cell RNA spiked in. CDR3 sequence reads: CASSDTGQGIIETQYF. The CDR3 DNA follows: TGTGCCAGCAGTGACACCGGACAGGGGATAATTGAGACCCAGTACTTC. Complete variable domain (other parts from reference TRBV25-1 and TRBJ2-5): EADIYQTPRYLVIGTGKKITLECSQTMGHDKMYWYQQDPGMELHLIHYSYGVNSTEKGDLSSESTVSRIRTEHFPLTLESARPSHTSQYLCASSDTGQGIIETQYFGPGTRLLVL.